This T cell receptor beta chain was profiled in a study of T cells in Graves' hyperthyroidism and ophthalmopathy (dated by TCRdb to 2018 to 2020). With respect to the entire study: Peripheral blood samples were taken at initial diagnosis, before any treatment was given. An independent validation cohort of about 20 hyperthyroidism patients and 17 patients who later progressed to ophthalmopathy tested prospective prediction of ophthalmopathy. The study also compared thyroid tissue and blood T-cell repertoires from over 5 Graves' hyperthyroidism patients. After sampling, hyperthyroidism patients received methimazole starting at 30 mg daily, and ophthalmopathy patients received high-dose intravenous methylprednisolone. The approximately 95 discovery patients were divided at random into training and test sets in a 7:3 ratio. The paper describes TCR Vbeta CDR3 sequencing of around 130 peripheral blood samples, made up of roughly 40 ophthalmopathy patients, more than 70 hyperthyroidism patients and about 17 progressor patients. To identify TCR V-J signatures that set the groups apart, the researchers used a discovery cohort of 100 patients, made up of 43 with Graves' ophthalmopathy and some 58 with stable Graves' hyperthyroidism.

This clonotype was seen at least ten times. Its antigen is still unknown. No base quality values were provided; no much bigger clone lies one nucleotide off. The study at large found these results: In validation, progression to ophthalmopathy was predicted by the model with more than 65% sensitivity and around 75% specificity, a median of about 6.4 months before onset. Most expanded thyroid clonotypes (frequency above 0.001) were also detected in blood, a finding suggesting that blood repertoires may reflect thyroid immune responses. No statistical method was used to fix the sample size in advance, and group allocation was not hidden from the investigators. A model built on a 13 V-J signature distinguished ophthalmopathy from stable hyperthyroidism, reaching around 90% sensitivity and around 81% specificity in cross-validation and 80%/75% in testing.

The TCR beta CDR3 regions were amplified from the RNA transcripts. For the first round of RT-PCR on the TCR CDR3, the HTBI primer set was used together with the Qiagen OneStep RT-PCR kit. A second multiplex PCR round built the libraries, followed by size selection and purification. Paired-end sequencing of the libraries was performed with 100 bp reads on an Illumina HiSeq2000. The source study handled its data this way. Raw data were processed with SOAPnuke, discarding reads with adapters, uncalled bases, mean Phred below 15, or no exact constant-primer or identifier match. High-quality paired reads were merged using COPE v1.2.5, and each unique nucleotide sequence was defined as a clonotype. Clonotypes were aligned to IMGT TRBV, TRBD and TRBJ reference segments using MiTCR v1.1. The analysis was restricted to V-J combinations with a frequency above 0.0001, which together covered over 99% of the repertoires. The TCS score was defined as F50 (clonal expansion) divided by E x V (chaos), with BLOSUM62-based TCRdist calculated between CDR3 peptides within each V-J. Welch's t-statistics and random forest reduced roughly 530 V-J features to 10 to 15, which were used in a naive Bayes classifier (R e1071). The public reads were reprocessed in TCRdb via fastp at Q25 and MiXCR, keeping in-frame beta chains. One record per CDR3 amino acid sequence lists the most common genes and DNA. V and J calls and clone size were set by TCRdb, not the authors. This sample lists a few hundred thousand distinct CDR3 sequences; about 20% were detected once. The top ten constitute about 26% of the sample.

Stable Graves' hyperthyroidism was defined as no progression to ophthalmopathy during 18 months of follow-up. Hyperthyroidism patients were aged 18 to 65 years and newly diagnosed, with disease duration of less than 2 months. Exclusion was applied to patients with uncontrolled infections, other autoimmune diseases, pregnancy or lactation. Diagnoses were based on clinical symptoms, serum thyroxine and TRAb, thyroid ultrasound and orbital computed tomography. PBMCs were isolated from 7.5 to 10 ml of fresh peripheral blood by Ficoll-Paque density gradient centrifugation. Trizol reagent was used to extract total RNA, and RNA quality was then checked on an Agilent 2100 Bioanalyzer. The germline V end is reduced by 6 bases and the J end by 0 bases; junction bases left unmatched: 8. Taken from the germline V gene, the CDR1 and CDR2 loops are SNHLY and FYNNEI. Measured from the cysteine to the phenylalanine, the CDR3 is 16 residues long. The kept DNA is CDR3 alone, 48 bases in frame from the first base.

Recombination joined TRBV2 with TRBJ1-1; TRBD1 fits 9 bases in the junction. Sequencing was done on a sample of blood. This TCR came from a man aged 18 to 29 with Graves' hyperthyroidism. The CDR3 in this case is CASRTGTGRMNTEAFF. In nucleotide form, the sequence is TGTGCCAGCAGAACCGGGACAGGGAGGATGAACACTGAAGCTTTCTTT.